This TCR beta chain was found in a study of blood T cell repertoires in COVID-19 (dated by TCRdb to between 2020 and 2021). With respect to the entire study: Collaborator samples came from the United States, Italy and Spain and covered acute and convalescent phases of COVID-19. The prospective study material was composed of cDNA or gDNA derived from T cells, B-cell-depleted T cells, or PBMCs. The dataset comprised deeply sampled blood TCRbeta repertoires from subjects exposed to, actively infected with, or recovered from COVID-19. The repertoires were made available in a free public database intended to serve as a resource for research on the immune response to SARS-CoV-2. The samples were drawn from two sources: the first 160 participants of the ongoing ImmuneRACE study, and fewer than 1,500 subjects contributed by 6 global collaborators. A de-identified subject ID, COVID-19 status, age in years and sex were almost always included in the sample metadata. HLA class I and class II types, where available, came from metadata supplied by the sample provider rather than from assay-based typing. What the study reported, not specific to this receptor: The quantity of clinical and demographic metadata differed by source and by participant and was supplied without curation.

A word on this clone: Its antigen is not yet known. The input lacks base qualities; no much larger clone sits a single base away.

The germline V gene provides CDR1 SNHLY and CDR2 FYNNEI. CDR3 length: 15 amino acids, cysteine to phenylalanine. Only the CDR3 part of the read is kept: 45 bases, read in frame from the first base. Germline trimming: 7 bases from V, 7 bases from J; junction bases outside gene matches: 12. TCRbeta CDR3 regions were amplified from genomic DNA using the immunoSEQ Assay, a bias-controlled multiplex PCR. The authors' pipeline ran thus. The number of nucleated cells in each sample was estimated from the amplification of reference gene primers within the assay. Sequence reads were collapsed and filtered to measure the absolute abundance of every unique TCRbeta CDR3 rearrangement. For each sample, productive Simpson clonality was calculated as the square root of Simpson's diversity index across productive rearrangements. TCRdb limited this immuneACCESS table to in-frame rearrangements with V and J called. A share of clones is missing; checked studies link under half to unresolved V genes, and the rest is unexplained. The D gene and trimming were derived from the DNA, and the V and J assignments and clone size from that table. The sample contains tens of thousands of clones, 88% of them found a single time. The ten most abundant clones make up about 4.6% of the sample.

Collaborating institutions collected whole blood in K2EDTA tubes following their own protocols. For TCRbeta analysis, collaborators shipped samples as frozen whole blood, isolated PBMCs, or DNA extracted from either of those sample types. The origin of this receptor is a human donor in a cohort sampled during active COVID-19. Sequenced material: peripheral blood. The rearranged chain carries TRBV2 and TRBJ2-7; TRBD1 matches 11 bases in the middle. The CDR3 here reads CASTRDRGSSQEQYF. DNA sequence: TGTGCCAGCACCCGGGACAGGGGGTCCTCTCAAGAGCAGTACTTC.